The T cell receptor beta chain under discussion was sequenced for a study of cytomegalovirus exposure and HLA in healthy donors. Germline loops: CDR1 MDHEN, CDR2 SYDVKM. The CDR3 is 13 amino acids. V shed 5 bases, J shed 2 bases, and the junction held 3 bases outside the gene matches. 13 Jbeta primers and 60 Vbeta primers were used for the PCR. This table comes from immunoSEQ multiplex PCR, and its TCRdb copy is limited to in-frame clones, with some not included. The table shows a few hundred thousand clones, with roughly 84% occurring only once. Regarding donors, all were healthy bone marrow donors. This chain links TRBV28 with TRBJ2-7; TRBD1 matches at 7 bases. Sequenced: PBMCs. The sequence was collected from a girl aged 10 to 17 in good health and CMV-seronegative. The CDR3 DNA is TGTGCCAGCAGTCAACAGGGGCCCTACGAGCAGTACTTC. Its protein product is CASSQQGPYEQYF.